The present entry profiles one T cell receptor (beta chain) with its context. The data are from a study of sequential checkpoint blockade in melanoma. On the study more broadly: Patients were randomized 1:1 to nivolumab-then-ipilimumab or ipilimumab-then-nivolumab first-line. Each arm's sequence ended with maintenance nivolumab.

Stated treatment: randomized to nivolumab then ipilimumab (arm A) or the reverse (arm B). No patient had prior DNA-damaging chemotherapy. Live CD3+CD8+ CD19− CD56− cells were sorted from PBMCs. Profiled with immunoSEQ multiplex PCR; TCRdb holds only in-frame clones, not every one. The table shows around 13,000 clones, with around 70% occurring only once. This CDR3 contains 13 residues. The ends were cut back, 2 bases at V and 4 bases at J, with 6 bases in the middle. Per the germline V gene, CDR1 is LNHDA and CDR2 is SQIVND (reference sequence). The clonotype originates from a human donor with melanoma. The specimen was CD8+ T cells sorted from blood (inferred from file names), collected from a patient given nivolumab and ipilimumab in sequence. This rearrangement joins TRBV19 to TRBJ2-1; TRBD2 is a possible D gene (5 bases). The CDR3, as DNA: TGTGCCAGTAGTATATGGGAGTACAATGAGCAGTTCTTC. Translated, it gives CASSIWEYNEQFF.